This paragraph covers one T cell receptor beta chain sequence. Its antigen is not identified. Amplified regions were TCR beta CDR3 sequences from RNA transcripts. RT-PCR in the first round (using the HTBI primer set) targeted the TCR CDR3. TCRdb used MiXCR to reprocess the multiplex PCR reads, holding one entry per CDR3 protein. The sample shows some 380,000 distinct CDR3 sequences, roughly 13% of them seen only once. The blood sample was taken at first hyperthyroidism diagnosis, before any ophthalmopathy symptoms. These data originate in a study of T cells in Graves' hyperthyroidism and ophthalmopathy. Whole-study results and caveats: Expanded thyroid clonotypes (above 0.001) were mostly also found in blood.

CDR1 SQVTM and CDR2 ANQGSEA come from the germline V gene. Trimming took 4 bases from V and 2 from J, leaving 15 bases between them. The CDR3 extends over 14 amino acids. The chain joins TRBV29-1 to TRBJ2-7; D is possibly TRBD1 or TRBD2 (5 bases each). The origin of this receptor is a young man with Graves' hyperthyroidism that later progressed to Graves' ophthalmopathy. The sequenced sample was blood. CDR3 sequence (DNA): TGCAGCGTTGGGGTTAAAGGGGACCCCTACGAGCAGTACTTC. It yields the protein CSVGVKGDPYEQYF.